This T cell receptor (beta chain) was sequenced during a study of vaccination and CD4 T cells after COVID-19. Trimming removed 6 bases at V and 1 base at J, with 12 bases between. The CDR3 totals 13 residues. Germline CDR1 is DFQATT and CDR2 is SNEGSKA (reference sequence). The treatment is: approximately nine-day PBMC culture with coronavirus spike peptide pools or control peptides (ViraFEST assay). In the case of this clonotype: Its antigen remains unidentified.

At the Johns Hopkins FTIC core, DNA taken from cultured CD4+ T cells was sequenced by way of the Oncomine TCR Beta short-read assay. TCRdb ran MiXCR on the PCR reads and lists one entry per CDR3 protein. Of about 16,000 distinct CDR3 sequences in the sample, roughly 56% were seen once. This chain joins TRBV20-1 and TRBJ2-5; D is undetermined. The specimen was CD4+ T cells from blood, cultured in vitro. The clonotype originates from a human donor who had recovered from COVID-19. Written as DNA, the CDR3 is TGCAGTGCCGCCCGTCAAGGCCAAGAGACCCAGTACTTC. Translated: CSAARQGQETQYF.